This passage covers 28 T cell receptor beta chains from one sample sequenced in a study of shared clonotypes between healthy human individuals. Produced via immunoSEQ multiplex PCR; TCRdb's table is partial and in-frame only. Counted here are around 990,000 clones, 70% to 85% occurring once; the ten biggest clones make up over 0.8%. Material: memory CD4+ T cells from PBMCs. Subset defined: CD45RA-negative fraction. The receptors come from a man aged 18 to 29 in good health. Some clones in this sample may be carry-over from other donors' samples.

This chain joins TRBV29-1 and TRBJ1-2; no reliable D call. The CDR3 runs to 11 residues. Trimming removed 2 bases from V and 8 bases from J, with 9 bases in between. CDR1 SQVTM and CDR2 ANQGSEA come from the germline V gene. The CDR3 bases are TGCAGCGTTGAATTCGGTTTAGGCTACACCTTC. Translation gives CSVEFGLGYTF.

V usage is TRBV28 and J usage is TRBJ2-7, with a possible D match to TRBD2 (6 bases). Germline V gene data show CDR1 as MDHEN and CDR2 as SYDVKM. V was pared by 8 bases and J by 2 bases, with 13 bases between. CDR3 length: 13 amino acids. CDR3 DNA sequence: TGTGCCAGCGCGGGACGGGTCGCCTACGAGCAGTACTTC. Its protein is CASAGRVAYEQYF.

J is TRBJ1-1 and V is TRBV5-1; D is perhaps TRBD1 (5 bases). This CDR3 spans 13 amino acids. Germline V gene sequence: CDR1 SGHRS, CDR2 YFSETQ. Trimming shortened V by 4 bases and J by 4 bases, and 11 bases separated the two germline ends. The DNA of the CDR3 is TGCGCCAGCAGCAGGGAGCAGGGCACTGAAGCTTTCTTT. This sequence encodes CASSREQGTEAFF. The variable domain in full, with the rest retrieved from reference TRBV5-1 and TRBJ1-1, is KAGVTQTPRYLIKTRGQQVTLSCSPISGHRSVSWYQQTPGQGLQFLFEYFSETQRNKGNFPGRFSGRQFSNSRSEMNVSTLELGDSALYLCASSREQGTEAFFGQGTRLTVV.

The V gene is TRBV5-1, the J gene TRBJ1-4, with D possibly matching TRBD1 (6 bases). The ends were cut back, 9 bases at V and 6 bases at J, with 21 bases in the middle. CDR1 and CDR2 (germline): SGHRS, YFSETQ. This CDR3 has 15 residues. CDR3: CATRRGGPSHEKLFF. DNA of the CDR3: TGCGCCACCCGGAGGGGGGGACCGTCCCATGAAAAACTGTTTTTT.

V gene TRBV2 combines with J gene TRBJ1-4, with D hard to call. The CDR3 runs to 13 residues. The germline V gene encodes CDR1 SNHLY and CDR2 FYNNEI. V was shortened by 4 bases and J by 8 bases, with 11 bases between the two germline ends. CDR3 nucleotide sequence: TGTGCCAGCAGTGGTGCCCTGGGGGAAAAACTGTTTTTT. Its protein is CASSGALGEKLFF.

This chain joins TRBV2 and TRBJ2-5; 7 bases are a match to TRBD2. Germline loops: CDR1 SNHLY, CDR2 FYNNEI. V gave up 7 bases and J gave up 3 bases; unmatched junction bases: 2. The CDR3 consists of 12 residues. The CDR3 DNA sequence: TGTGCCAGCAATCGGGGGGAAGAGACCCAGTACTTC. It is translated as CASNRGEETQYF.

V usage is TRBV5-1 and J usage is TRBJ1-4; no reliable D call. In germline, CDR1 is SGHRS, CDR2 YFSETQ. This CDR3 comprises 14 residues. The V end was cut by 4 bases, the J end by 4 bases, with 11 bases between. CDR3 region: CASSGWGGNEKLFF. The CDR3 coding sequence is TGCGCCAGCAGCGGGTGGGGTGGTAATGAAAAACTGTTTTTT.

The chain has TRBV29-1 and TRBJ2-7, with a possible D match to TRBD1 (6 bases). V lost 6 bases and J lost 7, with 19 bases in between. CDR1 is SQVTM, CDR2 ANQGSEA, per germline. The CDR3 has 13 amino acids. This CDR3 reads CSVETSGAGEQYF. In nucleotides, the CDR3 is TGCAGCGTCGAAACGTCAGGGGCCGGGGAGCAGTACTTC.

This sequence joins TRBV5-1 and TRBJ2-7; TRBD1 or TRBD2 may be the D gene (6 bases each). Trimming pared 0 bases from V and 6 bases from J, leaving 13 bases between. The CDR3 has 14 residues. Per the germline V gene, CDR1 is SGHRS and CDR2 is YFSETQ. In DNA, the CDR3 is TGCGCCAGCAGCTTGGCGGGGGCAGGCGTCGAGCAGTACTTC. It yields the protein CASSLAGAGVEQYF.

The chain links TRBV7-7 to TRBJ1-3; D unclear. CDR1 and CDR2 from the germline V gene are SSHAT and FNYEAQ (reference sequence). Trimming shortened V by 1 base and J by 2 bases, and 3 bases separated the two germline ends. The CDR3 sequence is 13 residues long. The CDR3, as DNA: TGTGCCAGCAGCTTAGAGCCTGGAAACACCATATATTTT. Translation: CASSLEPGNTIYF.

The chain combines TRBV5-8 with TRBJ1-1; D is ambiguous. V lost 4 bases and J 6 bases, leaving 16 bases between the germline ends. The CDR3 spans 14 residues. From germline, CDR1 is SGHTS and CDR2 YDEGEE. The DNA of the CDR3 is TGTGCCAGCAGCCCCCCCCCGGGGTGGTCTGAAGCTTTCTTT. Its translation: CASSPPPGWSEAFF.

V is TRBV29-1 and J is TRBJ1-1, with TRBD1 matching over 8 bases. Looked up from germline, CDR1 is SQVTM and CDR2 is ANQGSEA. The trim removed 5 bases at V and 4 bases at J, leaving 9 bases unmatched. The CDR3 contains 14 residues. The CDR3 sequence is CSVWDRLIVTEAFF. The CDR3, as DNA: TGCAGCGTTTGGGACAGGTTGATAGTCACTGAAGCTTTCTTT.

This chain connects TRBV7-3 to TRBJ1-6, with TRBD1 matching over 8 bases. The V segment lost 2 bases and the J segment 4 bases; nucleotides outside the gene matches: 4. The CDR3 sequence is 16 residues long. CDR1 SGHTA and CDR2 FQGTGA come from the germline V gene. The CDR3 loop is CASSLSGTGYNSPLHF. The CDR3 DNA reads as TGTGCCAGCAGCTTATCTGGGACAGGTTATAATTCACCCCTCCACTTT.

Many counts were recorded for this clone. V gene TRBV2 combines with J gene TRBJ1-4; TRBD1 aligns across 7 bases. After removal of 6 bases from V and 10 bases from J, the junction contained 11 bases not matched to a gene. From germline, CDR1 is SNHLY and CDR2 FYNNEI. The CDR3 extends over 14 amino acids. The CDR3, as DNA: TGTGCCAGCAGCGGAGGACAGGCTTGGGGAAAACTGTTTTTT. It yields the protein CASSGGQAWGKLFF.

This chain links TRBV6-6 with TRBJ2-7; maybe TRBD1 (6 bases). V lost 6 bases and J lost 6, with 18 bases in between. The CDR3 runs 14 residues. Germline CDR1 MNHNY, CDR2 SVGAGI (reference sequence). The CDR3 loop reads CASSPGEPLGEQYF. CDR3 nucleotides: TGTGCCAGCAGCCCAGGGGAACCCTTAGGCGAGCAGTACTTC.

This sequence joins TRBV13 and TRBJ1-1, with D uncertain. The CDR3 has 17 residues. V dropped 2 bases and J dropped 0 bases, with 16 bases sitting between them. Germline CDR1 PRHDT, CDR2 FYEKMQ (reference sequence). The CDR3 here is CASSLKSPYGMNTEAFF. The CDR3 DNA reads TGTGCCAGCAGCTTAAAAAGCCCATACGGGATGAACACTGAAGCTTTCTTT.

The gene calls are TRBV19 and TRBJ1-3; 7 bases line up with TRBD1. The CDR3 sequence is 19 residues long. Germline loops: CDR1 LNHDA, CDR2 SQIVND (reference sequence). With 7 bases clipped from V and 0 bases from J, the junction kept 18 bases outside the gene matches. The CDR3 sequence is CASTKRSPGTANSGNTIYF. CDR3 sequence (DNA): TGTGCCAGTACCAAGAGATCGCCCGGGACAGCCAACTCTGGAAACACCATATATTTT.

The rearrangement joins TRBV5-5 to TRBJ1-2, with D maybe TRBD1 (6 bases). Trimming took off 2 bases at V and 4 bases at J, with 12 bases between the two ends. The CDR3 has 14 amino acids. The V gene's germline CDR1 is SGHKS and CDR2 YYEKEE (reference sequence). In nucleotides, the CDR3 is TGTGCCAGCAGCTTCGACGGACAGAGCTATGGCTACACCTTC. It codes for CASSFDGQSYGYTF.

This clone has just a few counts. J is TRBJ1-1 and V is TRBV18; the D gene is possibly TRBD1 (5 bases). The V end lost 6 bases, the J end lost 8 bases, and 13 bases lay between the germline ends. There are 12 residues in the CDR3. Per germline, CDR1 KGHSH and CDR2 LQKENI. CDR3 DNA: TGTGCCAGCTCGAGGGACGAAGGAGAAGCTTTCTTT. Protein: CASSRDEGEAFF.

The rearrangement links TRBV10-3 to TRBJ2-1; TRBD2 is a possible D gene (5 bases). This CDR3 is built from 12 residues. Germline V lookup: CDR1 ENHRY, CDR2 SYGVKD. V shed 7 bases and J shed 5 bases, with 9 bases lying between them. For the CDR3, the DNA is TGTGCCATCAAGTGGAGGAACAATGAGCAGTTCTTC. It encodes CAIKWRNNEQFF.

This CDR3 is CASRQGAGANVLTF. The DNA of the CDR3 is TGCGCCAGCCGACAGGGCGCTGGGGCCAACGTCCTGACTTTC. The chain uses TRBV5-1 and TRBJ2-6; TRBD1 agrees at 7 bases. The CDR3 spans 14 residues. V lost 7 bases, J lost 2 bases, and 3 bases stayed unmatched. Germline lookup yields CDR1 SGHRS and CDR2 YFSETQ.

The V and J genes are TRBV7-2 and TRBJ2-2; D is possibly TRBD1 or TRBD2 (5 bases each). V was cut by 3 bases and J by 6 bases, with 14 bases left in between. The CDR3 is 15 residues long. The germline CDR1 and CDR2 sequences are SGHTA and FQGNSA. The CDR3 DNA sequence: TGTGCCAGCAGCTTTAAACGAGGGGCGGCCGGGGAGCTGTTTTTT. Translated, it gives CASSFKRGAAGELFF.

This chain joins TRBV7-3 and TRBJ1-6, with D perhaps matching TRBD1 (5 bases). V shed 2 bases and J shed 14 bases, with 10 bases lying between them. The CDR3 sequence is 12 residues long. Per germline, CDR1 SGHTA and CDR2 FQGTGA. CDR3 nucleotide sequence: TGTGCCAGCAGCTTACTGGGGCGGACCCTCCACTTT. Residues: CASSLLGRTLHF. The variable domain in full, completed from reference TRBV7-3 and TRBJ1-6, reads GAGVSQTPSNKVTEKGKYVELRCDPISGHTALYWYRQSLGQGPEFLIYFQGTGAADDSGLPNDRFFAVRPEGSVSTLKIQRTERGDSAVYLCASSLLGRTLHFGNGTRLTVT.

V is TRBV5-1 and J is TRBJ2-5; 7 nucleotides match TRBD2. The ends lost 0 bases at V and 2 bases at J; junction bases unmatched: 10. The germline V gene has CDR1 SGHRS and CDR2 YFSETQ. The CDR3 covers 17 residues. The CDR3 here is CASSLAGAGVGQETQYF. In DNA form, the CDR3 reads TGCGCCAGCAGCTTGGCTGGTGCGGGAGTGGGTCAAGAGACCCAGTACTTC. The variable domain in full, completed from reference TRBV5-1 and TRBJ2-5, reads KAGVTQTPRYLIKTRGQQVTLSCSPISGHRSVSWYQQTPGQGLQFLFEYFSETQRNKGNFPGRFSGRQFSNSRSEMNVSTLELGDSALYLCASSLAGAGVGQETQYFGPGTRLLVL.

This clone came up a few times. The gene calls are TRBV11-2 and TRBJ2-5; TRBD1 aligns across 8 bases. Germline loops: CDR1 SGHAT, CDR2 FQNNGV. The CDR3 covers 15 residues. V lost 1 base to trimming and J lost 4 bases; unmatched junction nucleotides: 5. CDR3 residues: CASSLVYGQGETQYF. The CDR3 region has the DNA TGTGCCAGCAGCTTAGTCTACGGACAGGGAGAGACCCAGTACTTC.

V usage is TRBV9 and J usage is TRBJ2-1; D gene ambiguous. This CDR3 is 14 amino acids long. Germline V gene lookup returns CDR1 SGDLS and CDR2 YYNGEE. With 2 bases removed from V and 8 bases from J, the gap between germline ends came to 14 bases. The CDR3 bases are TGTGCCAGCAGCGTGGCCCCCGCCATCGATGAGCAGTTCTTC. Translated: CASSVAPAIDEQFF.

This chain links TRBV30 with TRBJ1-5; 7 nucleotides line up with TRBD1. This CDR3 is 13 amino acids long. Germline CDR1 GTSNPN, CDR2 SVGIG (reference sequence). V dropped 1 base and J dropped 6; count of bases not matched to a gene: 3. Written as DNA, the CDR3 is TGTGCCTGGAGTGGACAGGGAGGTCAGCCCCAGCATTTT. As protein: CAWSGQGGQPQHF.

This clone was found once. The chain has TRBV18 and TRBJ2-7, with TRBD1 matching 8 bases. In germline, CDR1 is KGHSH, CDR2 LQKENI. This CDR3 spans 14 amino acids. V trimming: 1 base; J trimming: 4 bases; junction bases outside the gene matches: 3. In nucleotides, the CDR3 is TGTGCCAGCTCACCACGCGGGGACAGGTACGAGCAGTACTTC. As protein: CASSPRGDRYEQYF.